A single sample gave rise to the 24 T cell receptor beta chains below, sequenced in a study of T cell repertoires in aging, cancer and after chemotherapy. Rearranged V-D-J TRB sequences were amplified with a mixed TRB-A/B primer pool. TCRdb reanalysed the multiplex PCR reads using MiXCR and keeps one entry per CDR3 protein. The sample includes roughly 8,600 distinct CDR3 sequences, more than 20% seen only once; the top ten take 2.8%. TCR beta rearrangements were amplified from peripheral blood genomic DNA. The source material was blood. These receptor sequences come from a human donor with a blood cancer.

As concerns this clonotype: Since a much larger clone is just one base distant, this may be a read error. This chain connects TRBV7-2 to TRBJ2-3; 9 nucleotides agree with TRBD1. Losses at the gene ends were 1 base for V and 3 bases for J; bases not matched to a gene: 5. The germline V gene encodes CDR1 SGHTA and CDR2 FQGNSA. This CDR3 has 16 residues. The CDR3 coding sequence is TGTGCCAGCAGCTTAGGGGACAGGGTTAGAACAGATACGCAGTATTTT. Its translation is CASSLGDRVRTDTQYF.

This clonotype is medium-sized (0.01 to 0.1%) in the sample. The rearrangement joins TRBV7-6 to TRBJ2-1; TRBD1 aligns across 9 bases. Unmatched junction bases numbered 6, after V lost 1 base and J lost 8 bases. Germline V gives CDR1 SGHVS, CDR2 FNYEAQ. This CDR3 is 15 amino acids long. CDR3 nucleotide sequence: TGTGCCAGCAGCTTAGTACAGGGGGCCAGCGATGAGCAGTTCTTC. Residues: CASSLVQGASDEQFF.

Concerning this clonotype: A much larger clone sits a single nucleotide away, making a read error possible. The CDR3 region has the DNA TGTGCCAGTGGCCGGGGGGAGGGTTGGACTGAAGCTTTCTTT. The encoded protein is CASGRGEGWTEAFF. V is TRBV19 and J is TRBJ1-1; possibly TRBD1 for D (5 bases). The V gene lost 8 bases and the J gene lost 5 bases, with 18 bases spanning the gap. The CDR3 has 14 residues. CDR1 is LNHDA, CDR2 SQIVND, per germline (reference sequence).

This sequence joins TRBV20-1 and TRBJ2-2; D gene unclear. The germline gives CDR1 DFQATT, CDR2 SNEGSKA (reference sequence). The V end was cut by 5 bases, the J end by 0 bases, with 13 bases between. The CDR3 loop spans 15 amino acids. The CDR3 DNA is TGCAGTGCTCCACACCTACGCTCGAACACCGGGGAGCTGTTTTTT. Translating gives CSAPHLRSNTGELFF.

This sequence joins TRBV11-1 and TRBJ2-1; the D gene is possibly TRBD2 (6 bases). The germline V gene encodes CDR1 SGHAT and CDR2 FQDESV (reference sequence). The germline V and J ends were trimmed by 4 bases and 4 bases, with 8 bases remaining between them. The CDR3 runs to 13 residues. The CDR3 sequence is CASSWGLYNEQFF. Here the CDR3 DNA reads TGTGCCAGCAGCTGGGGACTGTACAATGAGCAGTTCTTC. The variable domain in full, with the rest retrieved from reference TRBV11-1 and TRBJ2-1, is EAEVAQSPRYKITEKSQAVAFWCDPISGHATLYWYRQILGQGPELLVQFQDESVVDDSQLPKDRFSAERLKGVDSTLKIQPAELGDSAMYLCASSWGLYNEQFFGPGTRLTVL.

Sample share makes this clonotype medium-sized. V gene TRBV7-6 combines with J gene TRBJ2-1, with TRBD2 matching 9 bases. This CDR3 is built from 19 residues. CDR1 SGHVS and CDR2 FNYEAQ come from the germline V gene. J lost 10 bases, V lost 5 bases, and 24 bases had no gene match. CDR3 nucleotide sequence: TGTGCCAGCAGCCCCACTCCCCCGGGGCGAGCGGGAGGCTTAGGGGAGCAGTTCTTC. Its protein product is CASSPTPPGRAGGLGEQFF.

This clonotype is classed as medium-sized. The chain links TRBV10-3 to TRBJ2-3, with TRBD2 identical over 16 bases. This CDR3 has 18 residues. The germline gives CDR1 ENHRY, CDR2 SYGVKD. V lost 4 bases to trimming and J lost 2 bases; unmatched junction nucleotides: 6. CDR3: CAISGGLAGGPNTDTQYF. The DNA for the CDR3 is TGTGCCATCAGTGGGGGACTAGCGGGAGGGCCGAACACAGATACGCAGTATTTT.

The chain recombines TRBV12-3 or TRBV12-4 with TRBJ1-1, with 11 bases matching TRBD1. The junction had 9 bases not matched to a gene; V was cut back by 0 bases and J by 0 bases. There are 19 residues in the CDR3. In nucleotides, the CDR3 is TGTGCCAGCAGTTTAGCGCCGGGCGGGACAGGGGGGGTGAACACTGAAGCTTTCTTT. Its translation is CASSLAPGGTGGVNTEAFF.

This clonotype has just a few counts. The chain has TRBV6-2 or TRBV6-3 and TRBJ2-7; D is uncertain. Germline CDR1 MNHEY, CDR2 SVGEGT. CDR3 size: 12 residues. V shed 0 bases and J shed 3 bases, with 3 bases lying between them. The CDR3: CASSYSDYEQYF. The CDR3 DNA sequence: TGTGCCAGCAGTTACTCGGACTACGAGCAGTACTTC.

In this sample, this clonotype turned up a few times. The chain joins TRBV5-4 to TRBJ2-7, with D tentatively TRBD1 or TRBD2 (5 bases each). The CDR3 runs 14 residues. Germline loops: CDR1 SGHNT, CDR2 YYREEE (reference sequence). Trimming left V 4 bases short and J 5 bases short, with 16 bases between. CDR3 DNA sequence: TGTGCCAGCAGCGATAAAGCCGGGGCAGACGAGCAGTACTTC. It is translated as CASSDKAGADEQYF.

This clonotype is deemed medium-sized. This sequence joins TRBV5-5 and TRBJ2-1; 8 bases map to TRBD2. With 0 bases clipped from V and 0 bases from J, the junction kept 5 bases outside the gene matches. The CDR3 covers 17 residues. Germline V lookup: CDR1 SGHKS, CDR2 YYEKEE (reference sequence). The CDR3: CASSLVASGSSYNEQFF. The DNA for the CDR3 is TGTGCCAGCAGCTTGGTTGCGAGCGGGAGCTCCTACAATGAGCAGTTCTTC.

In this sample, this clonotype is medium-sized. The chain joins TRBV30 to TRBJ1-2; 9 positions match TRBD1. Germline CDR1 reads GTSNPN; CDR2 reads SVGIG (reference sequence). V trimming: 2 bases; J trimming: 5 bases; junction bases outside the gene matches: 6. The CDR3 extends over 14 amino acids. The CDR3 region is CAWSYRGQVYGYTF. The DNA of the CDR3 is TGTGCCTGGAGTTACAGGGGGCAGGTTTATGGCTACACCTTC.

The gene calls are TRBV7-9 and TRBJ1-2, with D possibly matching TRBD1 (5 bases). Trimming shortened V by 5 bases and J by 3 bases, and 13 bases separated the two germline ends. The CDR3 runs to 14 residues. The germline gives CDR1 SEHNR, CDR2 FQNEAQ (reference sequence). CDR3 sequence reads: CASSPPWGDYGYTF. As DNA, the CDR3 is TGTGCCAGCAGCCCCCCCTGGGGGGACTATGGCTACACCTTC.

This clonotype is medium-sized within its sample. In nucleotides, the CDR3 is TGTGCCAGTAGTATTCGGCAGGGAGAGACCCAGTACTTC. Its protein product is CASSIRQGETQYF. The rearrangement links TRBV19 to TRBJ2-5, with a weak D call TRBD1 (5 bases). This CDR3 has 13 residues. CDR1 is LNHDA, CDR2 SQIVND, per germline (reference sequence). V lost 3 bases, J lost 4 bases, and 9 bases lay in between.

The chain couples TRBV2 to TRBJ2-7, with a weak D call TRBD2 (7 bases). The ends were cut back, 9 bases at V and 6 bases at J, with 21 bases in the middle. The germline CDR1 and CDR2 sequences are SNHLY and FYNNEI. The CDR3 runs to 14 residues. The CDR3 region is CARGGASASGEQYF. CDR3 coding DNA: TGTGCCAGGGGGGGGGCTAGCGCTTCGGGCGAGCAGTACTTC.

This clonotype has only a few counts. The chain couples TRBV20-1 to TRBJ2-1, with 13 bases matching TRBD2. CDR1 is DFQATT and CDR2 is SNEGSKA in the germline V gene (reference sequence). V shed 1 base, J shed 7 bases, and the junction held 4 bases outside the gene matches. The length of the CDR3 is 15 residues. CDR3 sequence reads: CSARAGTSGANEQFF. The DNA for the CDR3 is TGCAGTGCTAGAGCCGGGACTAGCGGGGCGAATGAGCAGTTCTTC.

This clonotype is termed medium-sized. The chain combines TRBV12-3 or TRBV12-4 with TRBJ1-4; D possibly corresponds to TRBD1 (5 bases). Trimming stripped 6 bases from V and 8 bases from J, with 16 bases between. CDR3 size: 14 residues. CDR3 sequence (DNA): TGTGCCAGCAGGAGAGGGGCCGAAGGGGAAAAACTGTTTTTT. It translates to CASRRGAEGEKLFF.

Relative to its sample, this clonotype is medium-sized. The chain combines TRBV18 with TRBJ1-2; D is uncertain. The CDR3 has 14 residues. Germline CDR1 and CDR2: KGHSH and LQKENI. With 5 bases removed from V and 7 bases from J, the gap between germline ends came to 17 bases. Here the CDR3 reads CASSLSETSSGYTF. The CDR3 DNA reads as TGTGCCAGCTCATTATCAGAGACCAGCTCTGGCTACACCTTC.

Comments on this clonotype: One base away lies a much larger clone, so this may be a sequencing read error. The rearrangement links TRBV5-5 to TRBJ1-5; D is possibly TRBD1 (5 bases). The CDR3 spans 15 residues. Germline V lookup: CDR1 SGHKS, CDR2 YYEKEE (reference sequence). The CDR3 region is CASSLRDRGNQHQHF. The DNA for the CDR3 is TGTGCCAGCAGCTTGAGGGACCGGGGCAATCAGCACCAGCATTTT.

In its sample, this clonotype is medium-sized. The V gene is TRBV11-1, the J gene TRBJ2-2; TRBD1 agrees at 7 bases. This CDR3 is built from 16 residues. Losses at the gene ends were 1 base for V and 1 base for J; bases not matched to a gene: 3. From germline, CDR1 is SGHAT and CDR2 FQDESV (reference sequence). CDR3 protein: CASSLDPGGNTGELFF. The CDR3 nucleotides read TGTGCCAGCAGCTTAGATCCAGGGGGGAACACCGGGGAGCTGTTTTTT.

V gene TRBV7-2 combines with J gene TRBJ2-7, with D perhaps matching TRBD2 (6 bases). There are 12 residues in the CDR3. Trimming shortened V by 4 bases and J by 6 bases, and 10 bases separated the two germline ends. Germline V CDR1 and CDR2: SGHTA, FQGNSA. This CDR3 reads CASSSEGSEQYF. In DNA form, the CDR3 reads TGTGCCAGCAGCTCGGAGGGATCCGAGCAGTACTTC.

The genes are TRBV25-1 and TRBJ2-3; 10 nucleotides agree with TRBD2. Germline V gene lookup returns CDR1 MGHDK and CDR2 SYGVNS. Trimming removed 1 base from V and 5 bases from J; junction bases left unmatched: 9. The CDR3 sequence is 17 residues long. CDR3 in amino acids: CASSELKRGGGQDTQYF. DNA of the CDR3: TGTGCCAGCAGTGAATTAAAGCGGGGGGGCGGTCAAGATACGCAGTATTTT.

This clonotype is medium-sized within its sample. The chain couples TRBV6-5 to TRBJ1-4; D unclear. Germline CDR1 reads MNHEY; CDR2 reads SVGAGI. The CDR3 has 15 residues. V lost 0 bases to trimming and J lost 8 bases, with 13 bases between them. The CDR3 DNA sequence: TGTGCCAGCAGTTACTCCGTCGGCCCGAGAGAAAAACTGTTTTTT. As protein: CASSYSVGPREKLFF.

This clonotype has just a few counts. This chain links TRBV20-1 with TRBJ1-5; TRBD1 might be the D (5 bases). V was clipped by 6 bases and J by 3 bases, with 12 bases between them. CDR1 is DFQATT and CDR2 is SNEGSKA in the germline V gene (reference sequence). This CDR3 has 13 residues. DNA for the CDR3: TGCAGTGCGAGGGGCAGGGACAATCAGCCCCAGCATTTT. This gives the protein CSARGRDNQPQHF.